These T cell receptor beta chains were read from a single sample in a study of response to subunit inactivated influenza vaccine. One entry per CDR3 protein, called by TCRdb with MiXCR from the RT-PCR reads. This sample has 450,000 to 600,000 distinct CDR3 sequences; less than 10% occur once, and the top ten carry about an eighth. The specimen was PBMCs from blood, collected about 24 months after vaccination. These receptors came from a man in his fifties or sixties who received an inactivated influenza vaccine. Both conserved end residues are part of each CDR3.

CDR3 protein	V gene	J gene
CSASKRESTDTQYF	TRBV20-1	TRBJ2-3
CASSQRTGNGDEQYF	TRBV3-1	TRBJ2-7
CAWSVTGEVGKNIQYF	TRBV30	TRBJ2-4
CSARTGTYGYTF	TRBV20-1	TRBJ1-2
CSAYASLGNEQFF	TRBV20-1	TRBJ2-1
CASSTYRGQETQYF	TRBV7-2	TRBJ2-5
CASSTLNREDIQYF	TRBV28	TRBJ2-4
CASRSPRISPYEQYF	TRBV11-2	TRBJ2-7
CSATENSNQPQHF	TRBV20-1	TRBJ1-5
CASSTDYTPYEQYF	TRBV5-1	TRBJ2-7
CASSWAYQETQYF	TRBV12-3/TRBV12-4	TRBJ2-5
CASSVSGRASTDTQYF	TRBV9	TRBJ2-3
CASSPQDWGSYNEQFF	TRBV18	TRBJ2-1
CSARVGGSVSNQPQHF	TRBV20-1	TRBJ1-5
CASSVTGEGTEAFF	TRBV9	TRBJ1-1
CSATRRGLNTEAFF	TRBV20-1	TRBJ1-1
CASSQEARNSPLHF	TRBV14	TRBJ1-6
CASSHAGRADTQYF	TRBV12-3/TRBV12-4	TRBJ2-3
CASSIHGAPIYTF	TRBV27	TRBJ1-2
CSARDFLAEAFF	TRBV20-1	TRBJ1-1
CASSGGQGPDTQYF	TRBV12-3/TRBV12-4	TRBJ2-3
CASSSPGGKDTQYF	TRBV27	TRBJ2-3
CASTQGWQGGTGELFF	TRBV12-3/TRBV12-4	TRBJ2-2
CATSRDFAGEYNEQFF	TRBV15	TRBJ2-1
CASSLVSGAGNEQFF	TRBV11-3	TRBJ2-1
CASSLALWPKDEKLFF	TRBV7-2	TRBJ1-4
CASSLYGTTDNEQFF	TRBV7-3	TRBJ2-1
CAWSTGGARGYTF	TRBV30	TRBJ1-2
CAISQGVTGANVLTF	TRBV10-3	TRBJ2-6
CSARRQGLSSSGANVLTF	TRBV20-1	TRBJ2-6
CASTSGTGIIYGYTF	TRBV28	TRBJ1-2
CASSSRAGGLGEQYF	TRBV5-5	TRBJ2-7
CASSLGGSRNTIYF	TRBV28	TRBJ1-3
CASSSTGTGYPYEQYF	TRBV12-3/TRBV12-4	TRBJ2-7
CASSPLGTGATGELFF	TRBV18	TRBJ2-2
CASSLAGGPGDTQYF	TRBV5-1	TRBJ2-3
CASSLGRQGFAGNTIYF	TRBV5-1	TRBJ1-3
CASSWGQRGDTQYF	TRBV4-2	TRBJ2-3
CASSSRQGPNSPLHF	TRBV7-8	TRBJ1-6
CASDIVGGNTGELFF	TRBV7-8	TRBJ2-2
CASSEGTPKQYF	TRBV2	TRBJ2-7
CASSSLGLAGDEQYF	TRBV6-2/TRBV6-3	TRBJ2-7
CASSQDLESTDTQYF	TRBV4-3	TRBJ2-3
CSASLGGNNEQFF	TRBV20-1	TRBJ2-1
CASSLDGVSYEQYF	TRBV7-9	TRBJ2-7